This T cell receptor beta chain was sequenced in a study of cytomegalovirus exposure and HLA in healthy donors. Whole-study context: The roughly 110 validation repertoires were reported in a later analysis to have been generated on the same platform as the roughly 720 first-cohort repertoires.

Study results and limitations: The majority of TCR sequences were rare, yet some public TCRs appeared in many donors. A list of approximately 160 TCR beta chains associated with cytomegalovirus was given. In vitro confirmation showed three CMV-associated chains to be CMV antigen specific.

On this clone itself: Its antigen remains unidentified.

TCRdb's copy holds only in-frame clones and misses some; the assay was immunoSEQ multiplex PCR. The repertoire holds about 110,000 clones, 88% seen once, with more than 2% in the top ten. Trimming cost V 2 bases and J 8 bases, with 15 bases left between them. Germline V gene sequence: CDR1 SGHTA, CDR2 FQGNSA. This CDR3 has 14 residues. The sample taken for sequencing was PBMCs. The source of this sequence is a woman under 30 in good health and CMV-seronegative. This chain links TRBV7-2 with TRBJ1-2, with TRBD1 as a possible D gene (5 bases). Written as DNA, the CDR3 is TGTGCCAGCAGCTTATCGGGCGGGGCGCGCGGCTACACCTTC. Its protein is CASSLSGGARGYTF. The full variable domain, completed using reference TRBV7-2 and TRBJ1-2, is GAGVSQSPSNKVTEKGKDVELRCDPISGHTALYWYRQSLGQGLEFLIYFQGNSAPDKSGLPSDRFSAERTGGSVSTLTIQRTQQEDSAVYLCASSLSGGARGYTFGSGTRLTVV.